The 15 T cell receptor beta chains below all came from one sample that was sequenced in a study of blood T cells in healthy people across ages. Primers used in a second PCR of about 6 to 12 cycles were a sample-barcoded 5' primer and a J-beta primer mix. Each CDR3 protein gets one entry after TCRdb re-called the 5' RACE reads with MiXCR. Of 700,000 to 950,000 distinct CDR3 sequences in the sample, about 62% are singletons; the top ten hold over 20%. The sample consisted of blood. The source of these receptors is a man aged 25 to 40 in good health.

In DNA, the CDR3 is TGTGATGTTCGGAACGAGCAGTACTTC. This codes for CDVRNEQYF. This sequence joins TRBV9 and TRBJ2-7, with unresolved D. CDR3 length: 9 amino acids. In germline, CDR1 is SGDLS, CDR2 YYNGEE. The full variable domain, rest sourced from reference TRBV9 and TRBJ2-7, is DSGVTQTPKHLITATGQRVTLRCSPRSGDLSVYWYQQSLDQGLQFLIQYYNGEERAKGNILERFSAQQFPDLHSELNLSSLELGDSALYFCDVRNEQYFGPGTRLTVT.

About this clonotype: At one end the junction does not follow the germline gene, possibly because of a read error. The chain uses TRBV3-1 and TRBJ1-1, with TRBD1 as a possible D gene (5 bases). Looked up from germline, CDR1 is LGHDT and CDR2 is YNNKEL (reference sequence). The CDR3 has 13 amino acids. CDR3 sequence reads: CASSKYGGTEAFF. The CDR3 nucleotides read TGTGCCAGCAGCAAATACGGGGGGACTGAGGCTTTCTTT.

The CDR3 loop is CASSSHENTEAFF. The CDR3, as DNA: TGTGCCAGCAGTTCCCACGAGAACACTGAAGCTTTCTTT. The chain recombines TRBV12-3 or TRBV12-4 with TRBJ1-1; D call uncertain. CDR3 length equals 13 residues. Trimming took 4 bases from V and 1 from J, leaving 7 bases between them.

The genes are TRBV6-2 or TRBV6-3 and TRBJ1-1, with no clear D. Deletions cut 5 bases from V and 6 bases from J, with 7 bases between. CDR3 size: 11 residues. The germline V gene has CDR1 MNHEY and CDR2 SVGEGT. The CDR3 DNA sequence: TGTGCCAGCAGTGATCTATCTGAAGCTTTCTTT. This sequence encodes CASSDLSEAFF.

The V call is TRBV20-1, the J call TRBJ1-5; D not resolved. Germline-derived CDR1 and CDR2 are DFQATT and SNEGSKA (reference sequence). With 5 bases removed from V and 13 bases from J, the gap between germline ends came to 18 bases. The CDR3 has 12 amino acids. The CDR3 sequence is CSAGRPGSNQHF. The CDR3 region has the DNA TGCAGTGCTGGGCGGCCGGGGAGCAATCAGCATTTT.

V and J are TRBV12-3 or TRBV12-4 and TRBJ1-2; D gene ambiguous. Trimming removed 2 bases at V and 8 bases at J, with 9 bases between. CDR3 length: 12 residues. The CDR3 sequence: CASSLLGQGYTF. The CDR3 nucleotides are TGTGCCAGCAGTTTATTAGGCCAAGGCTACACCTTC.

The V and J genes are TRBV6-5 and TRBJ2-7; 8 bases are a match to TRBD2. Unmatched junction bases numbered 6, after V lost 8 bases and J lost 3 bases. CDR3 length: 13 amino acids. Per the germline V gene, CDR1 is MNHEY and CDR2 is SVGAGI. The CDR3 here is CASVGGASYEQYF. The CDR3 nucleotides read TGTGCCAGCGTCGGGGGGGCTAGCTACGAGCAGTACTTC.

The V gene is TRBV3-1, the J gene TRBJ2-3; D is perhaps TRBD1 or TRBD2 (5 bases each). The CDR3 runs 15 residues. Germline lookup yields CDR1 LGHDT and CDR2 YNNKEL (reference sequence). The V end lost 4 bases, the J end lost 2 bases, and 13 bases lay between the germline ends. The chain's CDR3 is CASSPLGGITDTQYF. In nucleotides, the CDR3 is TGTGCCAGCAGCCCACTTGGGGGTATCACAGATACGCAGTATTTT.

This clonotype has a count of ten or more. With a much larger clone just one base away, this may be a read error. The chain is built from TRBV12-3 or TRBV12-4 and TRBJ2-5; TRBD2 is a possible D gene (6 bases). V was cut by 5 bases and J by 11 bases, with 21 bases left in between. This CDR3 is built from 14 residues. CDR3 nucleotides: TGTGCCAGCAGTCCCACGGGACTGGGAAATGAGCAGTACTTC. Amino acid sequence: CASSPTGLGNEQYF.

This chain uses TRBV5-6 with TRBJ1-2, with D unresolved. The germline gives CDR1 SGHDT, CDR2 YYEEEE. V was shortened by 0 bases and J by 8 bases, with 14 bases between the two germline ends. CDR3 length: 14 amino acids. The chain's CDR3 is CASSLAGPLLGYTF. DNA of the CDR3: TGTGCCAGCAGCTTGGCCGGACCCTTACTCGGCTACACCTTC.

This chain uses TRBV20-1 with TRBJ2-1; D is perhaps TRBD2 (6 bases). The CDR3 totals 16 residues. With 6 bases removed from V and 0 bases from J, the gap between germline ends came to 18 bases. Germline V gives CDR1 DFQATT, CDR2 SNEGSKA (reference sequence). The DNA of the CDR3 is TGCAGTGCCCGTTTATGGGAGGCTTACTCCTACAATGAGCAGTTCTTC. Protein: CSARLWEAYSYNEQFF.

V usage is TRBV20-1 and J usage is TRBJ2-5; 9 bases are a match to TRBD2. Judging by the DNA end, TRBJ2-4 fits better; the J call may be wrong. The CDR3 totals 12 residues. Germline V gene data show CDR1 as DFQATT and CDR2 as SNEGSKA (reference sequence). The CDR3 loop reads CSARVAGDIQYF. CDR3 bases: TGCAGTGCTAGAGTAGCGGGAGACATTCAGTACTTC.

V gene TRBV11-2 combines with J gene TRBJ2-6, with TRBD1 as a possible D gene (6 bases). V lost 5 bases to trimming and J lost 1 base, with 12 bases between them. The CDR3 consists of 16 residues. Germline V gene sequence: CDR1 SGHAT, CDR2 FQNNGV. The DNA for the CDR3 is TGTGCCAGCAGCGACTTACAGGGTTCTGGGGCCAACGTCCTGACTTTC. Its protein product is CASSDLQGSGANVLTF.

V usage is TRBV4-3 and J usage is TRBJ2-1, with 14 bases aligning to TRBD2. Germline assignment: CDR1 LGHNA and CDR2 YSLEER. This CDR3 spans 18 amino acids. Trimming removed 0 bases from V and 10 bases from J; junction bases left unmatched: 11. Here the CDR3 DNA reads TGCGCCAGCAGCCAAGATCGGGAGACTAGCGGGAGGGAAGGGGAGCAGTTCTTC. It encodes CASSQDRETSGREGEQFF.

Of note for this clonotype: The germline gene is not matched at one end of the junction; a read error may be the cause. The chain joins TRBV2 to TRBJ2-6; maybe TRBD2 (6 bases). The CDR3 is 13 residues long. Germline V gene lookup returns CDR1 SNHLY and CDR2 FYNNEI. The CDR3 sequence: CARGLSGASVLTF. CDR3 in DNA: TGCGCCAGAGGACTATCTGGGGCCAGCGTCCTGACTTTC.